One sample yielded the 22 T cell receptor beta chains listed below, sequenced in a study of CD8 T cells in ankylosing spondylitis (dated by TCRdb to about 2017). Library creation used 5' RACE. Sequencing instrument: Illumina MiSeq. TCRdb redid the processing of the public reads, applying fastp at Q25 and MiXCR, and retained in-frame beta chains. Entries that share a CDR3 protein sequence are merged under the most common genes and DNA. The sample profile shows under 30,000 distinct CDR3 sequences; roughly 7.3% of them were found once. The top ten clones comprise around 30% of the sample. Sequencing was carried out using blood. The receptor source for this set is a male donor with ankylosing spondylitis or in good health (not recorded which).

The chain joins TRBV20-1 to TRBJ2-3, with 7 bases fitting TRBD2. In germline, CDR1 is DFQATT, CDR2 SNEGSKA (reference sequence). This CDR3 has 15 residues. Losses at the gene ends were 0 bases for V and 1 base for J; bases not matched to a gene: 4. CDR3 residues: CSARDPSGGTDTQYF. As DNA, the CDR3 is TGCAGTGCTAGAGATCCTAGCGGAGGCACAGATACGCAGTATTTT.

This clonotype has ten or more counts. V usage is TRBV27 and J usage is TRBJ1-6, with D tentatively TRBD1 (5 bases). Trimming removed 5 bases from V and 10 bases from J, with 18 bases in between. CDR1 is MNHEY and CDR2 is SMNVEV in the germline V gene (reference sequence). The CDR3 has 15 amino acids. CDR3 region: CASSPTGPRRSPLHF. The CDR3 nucleotides read TGTGCCAGCAGTCCGACGGGGCCGAGGCGATCACCCCTCCACTTT.

This clonotype was observed a single time. The gene calls are TRBV19 and TRBJ2-1; 7 bases are a match to TRBD2. The V segment lost 3 bases and the J segment 2 bases; nucleotides outside the gene matches: 4. The CDR3 spans 15 residues. Looked up from germline, CDR1 is LNHDA and CDR2 is SQIVND (reference sequence). The CDR3 DNA is TGTGCCAGTAGTATTGGGGGACTAACCTACAATGAGCAGTTCTTC. It specifies CASSIGGLTYNEQFF.

The chain is built from TRBV10-2 and TRBJ1-1, with 8 bases identical to TRBD1. V shed 7 bases, J shed 3 bases, and the junction held 10 bases outside the gene matches. Germline V gene sequence: CDR1 WSHSY, CDR2 SAAADI. CDR3 size: 15 residues. The CDR3, as DNA: TGCGCCAGCAATAAAGGACAGGGAGGAGACACTGAAGCTTTCTTT. It translates to CASNKGQGGDTEAFF.

This clonotype occurred a few times. The V call is TRBV7-2, the J call TRBJ2-3, with a possible D match to TRBD2 (6 bases). Germline loops: CDR1 SGHTA, CDR2 FQGNSA. V lost 7 bases, J lost 6 bases, and 17 bases lay in between. This CDR3 spans 14 amino acids. The CDR3 spells CASKGPGTPDTQYF. As DNA, the CDR3 is TGTGCCAGCAAGGGGCCTGGGACTCCTGATACGCAGTATTTT.

At least ten counts were recorded for this clonotype. The rearrangement uses TRBV6-2 or TRBV6-3 and TRBJ2-5, with 8 bases fitting TRBD2. The CDR3 sequence is 11 residues long. Germline V gene lookup returns CDR1 MNHEY and CDR2 SVGEGT. V shed 8 bases, J shed 7 bases, and the junction held 3 bases outside the gene matches. The CDR3 reads CASRTSRTQYF. In nucleotides, the CDR3 is TGTGCCAGCCGGACTAGCAGGACCCAGTACTTC.

The V call is TRBV7-8, the J call TRBJ2-1, with D perhaps matching TRBD1 (6 bases). CDR3 size: 15 residues. Trimming took 1 base from V and 8 from J, leaving 15 bases between them. Germline values: CDR1 SGHVS, CDR2 FQNEAQ. Written as DNA, the CDR3 is TGTGCCAGCAGCTTAGAGAAGGGGGTTTTGCATGAGCAGTTCTTC. Its protein product is CASSLEKGVLHEQFF.

The rearrangement uses TRBV7-2 and TRBJ1-5; 8 nucleotides agree with TRBD1. The CDR3 spans 14 residues. Germline CDR1 SGHTA, CDR2 FQGNSA. With V trimmed by 6 bases and J by 7 bases, 8 bases remained unmatched. CDR3: CASSLGQGGQPQHF. CDR3 bases: TGTGCCAGCAGTCTTGGACAGGGCGGACAGCCCCAGCATTTT.

The chain links TRBV3-1 to TRBJ2-1; 9 bases map to TRBD1. The germline V gene encodes CDR1 LGHDT and CDR2 YNNKEL (reference sequence). With V trimmed by 0 bases and J by 9 bases, 6 bases remained unmatched. The CDR3 length is 15 residues. The CDR3 DNA is TGTGCCAGCAGCCAAGATCTGGGACAGGGCGGTGAGCAGTTCTTC. Translating it yields CASSQDLGQGGEQFF.

The chain uses TRBV2 and TRBJ2-5; D gene uncertain. Germline CDR1 is SNHLY and CDR2 is FYNNEI. This CDR3 contains 13 residues. Between the trimmed V and J ends, which lost 3 bases and 5 bases, there was a span of 10 bases. The CDR3 sequence is CASSDFPRETQYF. The CDR3 coding sequence is TGTGCCAGCAGTGACTTCCCGAGGGAGACCCAGTACTTC.

The V and J genes are TRBV29-1 and TRBJ2-1; D gene ambiguous. The CDR3 sequence is 15 residues long. V gave up 1 base and J gave up 0 bases, with 10 bases separating them. From germline, CDR1 is SQVTM and CDR2 ANQGSEA. The CDR3 DNA reads TGCAGCGTTGAAGGGTTAGCCAGCTCCTACAATGAGCAGTTCTTC. Encoded protein: CSVEGLASSYNEQFF.

This clonotype was seen repeatedly, ten times or more. This chain links TRBV20-1 with TRBJ2-3; 11 nucleotides agree with TRBD2. The CDR3 length is 14 residues. The trim removed 6 bases at V and 2 bases at J, leaving 4 bases unmatched. Germline CDR1 is DFQATT and CDR2 is SNEGSKA (reference sequence). This CDR3 reads CSAALAGVTDTQYF. The CDR3 DNA sequence: TGCAGTGCCGCACTAGCGGGGGTCACAGATACGCAGTATTTT.

This clonotype showed up many times. This chain uses TRBV6-1 with TRBJ2-2; D remains unclear. The CDR3 loop spans 17 amino acids. With 1 base removed from V and 7 bases from J, the gap between germline ends came to 19 bases. Germline V gene data show CDR1 as MNHNS and CDR2 as SASEGT. For the CDR3, the DNA is TGTGCCAGCAGTGAAGGGCGGCAGGTCTACAACCTCGGGGAGCTGTTTTTT. Residues: CASSEGRQVYNLGELFF.

The sample holds many counts of this clonotype. V is TRBV5-1 and J is TRBJ1-4; unclear D gene. With 5 bases removed from V and 0 bases from J, the gap between germline ends came to 8 bases. The germline V gene encodes CDR1 SGHRS and CDR2 YFSETQ. This CDR3 has 14 residues. CDR3 amino acids: CASSPGATNEKLFF. The CDR3 DNA follows: TGCGCCAGCAGTCCGGGAGCAACTAATGAAAAACTGTTTTTT.

This clonotype appeared a few times. The rearrangement joins TRBV20-1 to TRBJ2-7; D uncertain. CDR3 size: 13 residues. CDR1 and CDR2 from the germline V gene are DFQATT and SNEGSKA (reference sequence). Trimming cost V 3 bases and J 0 bases, with 9 bases left between them. The CDR3 protein is CSARVLSSYEQYV. Here the CDR3 DNA reads TGCAGTGCTAGGGTCTTGAGCTCCTACGAGCAGTACGTC.

This clonotype was seen many times. The chain uses TRBV5-5 and TRBJ1-5; no reliable D call. Trimming took off 0 bases at V and 3 bases at J, with 7 bases between the two ends. Germline lookup yields CDR1 SGHKS and CDR2 YYEKEE (reference sequence). The CDR3 runs 14 residues. The CDR3 spells CASSLASPNQPQHF. DNA of the CDR3: TGTGCCAGCAGCTTGGCGAGTCCCAATCAGCCCCAGCATTTT.

This clonotype has more than one count but fewer than ten. The chain employs TRBV28 and TRBJ2-7, with TRBD2 identical over 9 bases. The CDR3 has 15 residues. V gave up 2 bases and J gave up 3 bases; unmatched junction bases: 5. Per the germline V gene, CDR1 is MDHEN and CDR2 is SYDVKM. The CDR3 reads CASSLIASGIYEQYF. The CDR3 DNA sequence: TGTGCCAGCAGTTTAATTGCTAGCGGGATCTACGAGCAGTACTTC.

This clonotype was counted a few times. The DNA is omitted, as the CDR3 cannot be located on it reliably, and the CDR3 follows TCRdb's listing. This chain uses TRBV11-2 with TRBJ2-2; the DNA was not used to check the table's D call, TRBD1. CDR1 SGHAT and CDR2 FQNNGV come from the germline V gene. The CDR3 totals 15 residues, both ends included. CDR3 sequence: CASSVVGRRAGELFF.

This clonotype has more than one count but fewer than ten. The V call is TRBV5-4, the J call TRBJ2-3; 7 positions agree with TRBD1. CDR1 SGHNT and CDR2 YYREEE come from the germline V gene (reference sequence). The CDR3 length is 17 residues. Unmatched junction bases numbered 10, after V lost 2 bases and J lost 1 base. The CDR3, as DNA: TGTGCCAGCAGCTTCGGAAATTTCGACAGGGGCACAGATACGCAGTATTTT. It codes for CASSFGNFDRGTDTQYF. Combining the CDR3 with reference TRBV5-4 and TRBJ2-3 gives the whole variable domain ETGVTQSPTHLIKTRGQQVTLRCSSQSGHNTVSWYQQALGQGPQFIFQYYREEENGRGNFPPRFSGLQFPNYSSELNVNALELDDSALYLCASSFGNFDRGTDTQYFGPGTRLTVL.

The sample holds a few counts of this clonotype. This chain joins TRBV4-3 and TRBJ2-5; D perhaps matches TRBD1 (6 bases). Germline V lookup: CDR1 LGHNA, CDR2 YSLEER. Trimming removed 0 bases at V and 4 bases at J, with 15 bases between. The CDR3 runs to 16 residues. DNA for the CDR3: TGCGCCAGCAGCCAAGATTTTATTACAGGGAGAGAGACCCAGTACTTC. The encoded protein is CASSQDFITGRETQYF.

This clonotype showed up just a few times. This chain links TRBV29-1 with TRBJ2-1; D is unclear. Trimming shortened V by 6 bases and J by 6 bases, and 18 bases separated the two germline ends. The CDR3 is 14 residues long. Germline V gene lookup returns CDR1 SQVTM and CDR2 ANQGSEA. CDR3 in amino acids: CSVGRSGLANEQFF. Written as DNA, the CDR3 is TGCAGCGTCGGCCGTTCGGGTTTAGCCAATGAGCAGTTCTTC.

This clonotype is classed as medium-sized (0.01 to 0.1%). The rearrangement uses TRBV12-3 or TRBV12-4 and TRBJ2-1, with D tentatively TRBD1 (5 bases). CDR3 length: 13 residues. Between the trimmed V and J ends, which lost 5 bases and 7 bases, there was a span of 12 bases. CDR3 residues: CASSINRWNEQFF. The CDR3 nucleotides read TGTGCCAGCAGTATTAACAGGTGGAATGAGCAGTTCTTC.